This T cell receptor beta chain was found in a study of a mutant IDH1 vaccine in newly diagnosed glioma. This clone showed up just a few times. Its antigen remains unknown. Time point described: week 35, safety follow-up. Doses consisted of 300 ug of mutant IDH1 20-mer peptide each, paired with topical imiquimod. Using immunoSEQ multiplex PCR, the repertoire was profiled, and TCRdb retains in-frame clones only, with some absent. Of tens of thousands of clones in the sample, 81% were seen once. The germline V gene encodes CDR1 MDHEN and CDR2 SYDVKM. The CDR3 spans 15 residues. After removal of 5 bases from V and 9 bases from J, the junction contained 14 bases not matched to a gene.

The TCR originated in a woman aged 35 to 49 with glioma. Some clones in this sample may be carry-over from other donors' samples. This material consisted of PBMCs, taken from a glioma patient whose treatment included an IDH1 peptide vaccine. J is TRBJ1-1 and V is TRBV28, with 8 bases matching TRBD1. CDR3 DNA: TGTGCCAGCAGTCTCGGACAGGGATATCGTCTTCAAGCTTTCTTT. This sequence encodes CASSLGQGYRLQAFF.